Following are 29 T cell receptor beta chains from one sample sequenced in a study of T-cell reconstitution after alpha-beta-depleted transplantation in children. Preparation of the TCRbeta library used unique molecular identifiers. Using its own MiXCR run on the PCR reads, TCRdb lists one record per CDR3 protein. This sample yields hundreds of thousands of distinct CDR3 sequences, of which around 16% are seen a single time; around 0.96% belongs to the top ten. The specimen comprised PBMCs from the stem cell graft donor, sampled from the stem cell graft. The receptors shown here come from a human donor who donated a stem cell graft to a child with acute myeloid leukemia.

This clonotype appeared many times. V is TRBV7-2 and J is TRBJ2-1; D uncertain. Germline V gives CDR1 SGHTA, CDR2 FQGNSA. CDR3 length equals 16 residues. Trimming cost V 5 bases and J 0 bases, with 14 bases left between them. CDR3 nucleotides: TGTGCCAGCAGCCCAACAGCAGACGGCTCCTACAATGAGCAGTTCTTC. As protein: CASSPTADGSYNEQFF.

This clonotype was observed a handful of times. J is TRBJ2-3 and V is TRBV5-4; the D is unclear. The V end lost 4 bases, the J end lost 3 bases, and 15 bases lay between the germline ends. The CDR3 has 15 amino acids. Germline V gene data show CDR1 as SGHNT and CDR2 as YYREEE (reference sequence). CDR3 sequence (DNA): TGTGCCAGCAGCCAACCTGAGGACGGAACAGATACGCAGTATTTT. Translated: CASSQPEDGTDTQYF.

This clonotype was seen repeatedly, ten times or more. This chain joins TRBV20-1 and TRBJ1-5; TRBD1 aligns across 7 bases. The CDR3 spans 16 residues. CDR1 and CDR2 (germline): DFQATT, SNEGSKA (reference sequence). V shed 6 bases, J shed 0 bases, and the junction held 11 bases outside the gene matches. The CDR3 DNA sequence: TGCAGTGCCAGCCGACAGGGTTTTTATAGCAATCAGCCCCAGCATTTT. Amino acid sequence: CSASRQGFYSNQPQHF.

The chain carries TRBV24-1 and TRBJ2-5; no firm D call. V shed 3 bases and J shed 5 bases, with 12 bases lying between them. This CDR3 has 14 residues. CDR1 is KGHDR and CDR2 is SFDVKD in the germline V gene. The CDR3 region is CATSDEGFGETQYF. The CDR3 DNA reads TGTGCCACCAGTGATGAAGGCTTCGGCGAGACCCAGTACTTC.

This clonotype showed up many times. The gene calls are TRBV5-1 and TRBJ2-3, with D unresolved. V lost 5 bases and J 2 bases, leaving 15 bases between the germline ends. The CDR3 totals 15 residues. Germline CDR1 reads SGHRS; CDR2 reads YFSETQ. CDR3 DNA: TGCGCCAGCAGTCTGGAGTACTTCGCCACAGATACGCAGTATTTT. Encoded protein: CASSLEYFATDTQYF.

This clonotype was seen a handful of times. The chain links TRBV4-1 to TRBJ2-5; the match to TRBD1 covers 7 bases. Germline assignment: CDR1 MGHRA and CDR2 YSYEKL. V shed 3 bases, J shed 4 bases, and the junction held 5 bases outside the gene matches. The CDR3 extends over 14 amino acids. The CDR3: CASSQRQGTETQYF. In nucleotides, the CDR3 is TGCGCCAGCAGCCAGCGACAGGGTACAGAGACCCAGTACTTC.

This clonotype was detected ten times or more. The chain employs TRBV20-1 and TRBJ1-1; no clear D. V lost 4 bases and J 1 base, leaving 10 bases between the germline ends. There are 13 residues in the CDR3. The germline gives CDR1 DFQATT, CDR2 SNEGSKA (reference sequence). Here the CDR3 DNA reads TGCAGTGCTACCAGCCTCAGGAACACTGAAGCTTTCTTT. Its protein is CSATSLRNTEAFF.

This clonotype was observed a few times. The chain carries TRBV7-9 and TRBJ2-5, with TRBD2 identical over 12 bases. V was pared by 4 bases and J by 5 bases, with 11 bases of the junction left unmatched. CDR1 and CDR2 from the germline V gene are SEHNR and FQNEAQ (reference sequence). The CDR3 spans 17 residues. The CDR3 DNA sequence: TGTGCCAGCAGCTCCGGGACTAGCGGGTGGGACGGGGAGACCCAGTACTTC. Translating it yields CASSSGTSGWDGETQYF.

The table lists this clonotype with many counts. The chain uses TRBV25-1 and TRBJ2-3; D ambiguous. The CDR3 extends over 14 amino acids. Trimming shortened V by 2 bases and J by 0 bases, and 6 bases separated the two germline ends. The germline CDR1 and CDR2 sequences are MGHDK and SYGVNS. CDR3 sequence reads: CASSEVVSTDTQYF. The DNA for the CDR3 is TGTGCCAGCAGTGAAGTGGTCAGCACAGATACGCAGTATTTT.

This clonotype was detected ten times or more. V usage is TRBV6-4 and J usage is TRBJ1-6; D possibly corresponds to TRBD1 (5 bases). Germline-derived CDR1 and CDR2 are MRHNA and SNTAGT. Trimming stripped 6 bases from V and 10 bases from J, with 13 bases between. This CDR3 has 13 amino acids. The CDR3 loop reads CASRGQGGSPLHF. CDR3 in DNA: TGTGCCAGCAGAGGGCAGGGAGGATCACCCCTCCACTTT.

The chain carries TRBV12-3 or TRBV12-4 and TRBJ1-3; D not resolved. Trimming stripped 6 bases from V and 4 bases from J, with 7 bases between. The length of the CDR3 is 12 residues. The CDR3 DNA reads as TGTGCCAGCAGCCTAATAGGAAACACCATATATTTT. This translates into CASSLIGNTIYF.

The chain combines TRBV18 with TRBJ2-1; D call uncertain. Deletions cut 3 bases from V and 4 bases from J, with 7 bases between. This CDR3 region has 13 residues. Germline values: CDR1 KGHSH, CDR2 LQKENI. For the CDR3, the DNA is TGTGCCAGCTCACCCGTAGTATACAATGAGCAGTTCTTC. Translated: CASSPVVYNEQFF.

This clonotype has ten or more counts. For the CDR3, the DNA is TGCAGTGGGAGTAGGGGATCGTTTGAAAAACTGTTTTTT. It is translated as CSGSRGSFEKLFF. This chain uses TRBV20-1 with TRBJ1-4; D might be TRBD1 (5 bases). CDR3 length: 13 amino acids. Germline V gene lookup returns CDR1 DFQATT and CDR2 SNEGSKA (reference sequence). Deletions cut 7 bases from V and 7 bases from J, with 16 bases between.

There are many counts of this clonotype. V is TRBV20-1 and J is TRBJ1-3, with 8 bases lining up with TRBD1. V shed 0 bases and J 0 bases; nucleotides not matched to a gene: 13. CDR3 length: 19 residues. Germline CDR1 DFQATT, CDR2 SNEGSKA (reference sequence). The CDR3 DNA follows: TGCAGTGCTAGAGATGGTGAGGGACAGGTCGTTGGCTCTGGAAACACCATATATTTT. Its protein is CSARDGEGQVVGSGNTIYF.

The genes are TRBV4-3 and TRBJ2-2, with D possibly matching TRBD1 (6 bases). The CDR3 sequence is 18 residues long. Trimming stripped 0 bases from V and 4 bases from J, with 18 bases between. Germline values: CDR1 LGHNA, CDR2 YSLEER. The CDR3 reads CASSQDKGEKSFTGELFF. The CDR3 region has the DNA TGCGCCAGCAGCCAAGATAAGGGGGAAAAGTCGTTCACCGGGGAGCTGTTTTTT.

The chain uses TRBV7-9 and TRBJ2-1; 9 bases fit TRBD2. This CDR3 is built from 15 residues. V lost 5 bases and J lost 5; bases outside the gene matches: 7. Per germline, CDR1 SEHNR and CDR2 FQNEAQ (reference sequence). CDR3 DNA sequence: TGTGCCAGCAGCCCCGGACTAGCGTATCACAATGAGCAGTTCTTC. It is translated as CASSPGLAYHNEQFF.

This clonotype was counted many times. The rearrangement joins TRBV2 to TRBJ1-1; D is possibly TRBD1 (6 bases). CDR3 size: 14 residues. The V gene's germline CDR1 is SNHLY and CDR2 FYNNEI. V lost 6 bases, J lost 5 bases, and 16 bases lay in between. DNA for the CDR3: TGTGCCAGCAGGGAGCAGGGGAGGGGAACTGAAGCTTTCTTT. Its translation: CASREQGRGTEAFF.

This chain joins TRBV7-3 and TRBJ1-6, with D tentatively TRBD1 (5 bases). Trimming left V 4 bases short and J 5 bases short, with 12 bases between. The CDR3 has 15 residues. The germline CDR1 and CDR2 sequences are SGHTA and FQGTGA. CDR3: CASSWGDRHNSPLHF. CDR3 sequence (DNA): TGTGCCAGCAGCTGGGGAGACAGACATAATTCACCCCTCCACTTT.

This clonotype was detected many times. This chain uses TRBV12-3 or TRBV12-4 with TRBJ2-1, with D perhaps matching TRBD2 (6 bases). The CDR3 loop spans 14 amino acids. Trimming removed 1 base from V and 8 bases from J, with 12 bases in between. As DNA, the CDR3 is TGTGCCAGCAGTTTAGAGCGGGCCCGAGATGAGCAGTTCTTC. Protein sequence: CASSLERARDEQFF.

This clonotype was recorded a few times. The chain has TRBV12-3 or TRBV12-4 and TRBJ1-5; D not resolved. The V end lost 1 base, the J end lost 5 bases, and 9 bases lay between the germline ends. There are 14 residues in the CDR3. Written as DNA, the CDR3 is TGTGCCAGCAGTTTAGGGCACGAGGATCAGCCCCAGCATTTT. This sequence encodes CASSLGHEDQPQHF.

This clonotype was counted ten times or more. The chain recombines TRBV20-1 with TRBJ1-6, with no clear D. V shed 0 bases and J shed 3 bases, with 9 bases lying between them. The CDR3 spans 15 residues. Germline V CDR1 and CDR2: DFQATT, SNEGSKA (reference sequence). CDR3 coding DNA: TGCAGTGCTAGAGATGGGCCAGTCTATAATTCACCCCTCCACTTT. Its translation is CSARDGPVYNSPLHF.

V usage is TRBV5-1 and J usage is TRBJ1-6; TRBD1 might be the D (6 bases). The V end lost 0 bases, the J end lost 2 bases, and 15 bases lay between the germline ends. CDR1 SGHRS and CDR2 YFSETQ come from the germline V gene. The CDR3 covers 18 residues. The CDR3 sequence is CASSLEGDNNAYNSPLHF. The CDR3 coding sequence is TGCGCCAGCAGCTTGGAAGGGGACAACAATGCCTATAATTCACCCCTCCACTTT.

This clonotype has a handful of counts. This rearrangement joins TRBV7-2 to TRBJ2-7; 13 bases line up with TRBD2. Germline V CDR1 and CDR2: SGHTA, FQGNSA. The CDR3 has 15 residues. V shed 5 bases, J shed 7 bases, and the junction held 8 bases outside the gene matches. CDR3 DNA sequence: TGTGCCAGCAGCGACACTAGCGGGGGGGGTAGGGAGCAGTACGTC. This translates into CASSDTSGGGREQYV.

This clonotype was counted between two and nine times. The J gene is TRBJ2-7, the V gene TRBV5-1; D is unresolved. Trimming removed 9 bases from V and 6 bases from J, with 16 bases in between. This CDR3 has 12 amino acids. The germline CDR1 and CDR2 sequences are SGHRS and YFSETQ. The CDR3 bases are TGCGCCAACCGTAGGGTCCGCCGCGAGCAGTACGTC. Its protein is CANRRVRREQYV.

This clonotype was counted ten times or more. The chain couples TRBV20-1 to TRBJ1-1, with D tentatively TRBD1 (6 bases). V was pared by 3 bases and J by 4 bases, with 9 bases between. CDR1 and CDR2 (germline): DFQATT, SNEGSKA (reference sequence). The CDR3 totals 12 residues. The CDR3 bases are TGCAGTGCTAGTACCAGGGGCACTGAAGCTTTCTTT. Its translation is CSASTRGTEAFF.

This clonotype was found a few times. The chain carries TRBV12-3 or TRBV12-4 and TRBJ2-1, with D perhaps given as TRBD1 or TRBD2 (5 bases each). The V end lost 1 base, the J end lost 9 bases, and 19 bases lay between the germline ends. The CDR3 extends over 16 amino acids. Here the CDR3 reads CASSLDGGIGQVEQFF. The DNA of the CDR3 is TGTGCCAGCAGTTTAGATGGGGGTATCGGGCAGGTTGAGCAGTTCTTC.

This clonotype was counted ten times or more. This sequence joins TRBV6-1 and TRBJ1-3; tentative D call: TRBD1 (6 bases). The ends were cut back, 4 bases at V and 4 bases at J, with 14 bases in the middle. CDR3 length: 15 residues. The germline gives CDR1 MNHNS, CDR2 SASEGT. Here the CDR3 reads CASSGQADFGNTIYF. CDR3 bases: TGTGCCAGCAGTGGACAGGCCGACTTCGGAAACACCATATATTTT.

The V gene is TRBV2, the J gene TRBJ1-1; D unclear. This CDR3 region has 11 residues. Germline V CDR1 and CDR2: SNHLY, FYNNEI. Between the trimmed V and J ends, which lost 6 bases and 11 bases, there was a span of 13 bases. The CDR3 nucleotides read TGTGCCAGCAGGGTGCGGGTGAATGCTTTCTTT. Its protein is CASRVRVNAFF.

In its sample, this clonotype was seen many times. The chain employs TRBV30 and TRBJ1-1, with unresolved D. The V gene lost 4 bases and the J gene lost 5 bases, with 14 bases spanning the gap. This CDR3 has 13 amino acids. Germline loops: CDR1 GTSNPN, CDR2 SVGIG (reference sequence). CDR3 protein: CAWNPRERTEAFF. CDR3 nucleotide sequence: TGTGCCTGGAACCCACGGGAACGGACTGAAGCTTTCTTT.